These 30 T cell receptor beta chains originate from one sample sequenced in a study of T and B cells in COVID-19 patients. BIOMED2 TRB-A/B primer pools were used in multiplex TRB PCR. From the multiplex PCR reads, TCRdb called clonotypes with MiXCR, one entry per CDR3 protein. The data contain 10,000 to 15,000 distinct CDR3 sequences, about 31% of them seen just once; the ten biggest clones take up less than 35%. Blood genomic DNA input for TRB amplification was about 240-550 ng. Sequenced sample: blood. These receptors all stem from a human donor who had recovered from COVID-19.

This clonotype was counted many times. The chain combines TRBV6-6 with TRBJ2-3; D gene ambiguous. The ends were cut back, 2 bases at V and 1 base at J, with 7 bases in the middle. The germline gives CDR1 MNHNY, CDR2 SVGAGI (reference sequence). The CDR3 totals 14 residues. In DNA form, the CDR3 reads TGTGCCAGCAGTTACCCTAAGGGCACAGATACGCAGTATTTT. Its translation: CASSYPKGTDTQYF.

This clonotype was counted at least ten times. The chain employs TRBV11-2 and TRBJ2-2, with D possibly being TRBD2 (6 bases). There are 15 residues in the CDR3. The V end lost 3 bases, the J end lost 1 base, and 9 bases lay between the germline ends. CDR1 is SGHAT, CDR2 FQNNGV, per germline. The CDR3, as DNA: TGTGCCAGCAGCTTGGGGCGGGGGAACACCGGGGAGCTGTTTTTT. It yields the protein CASSLGRGNTGELFF.

This clonotype was seen at least ten times. CDR3 DNA: TGTGCCAGCAGCTCGGGGACAGGGGCGAACACCGGGGAGCTGTTTTTT. It is translated as CASSSGTGANTGELFF. The chain employs TRBV5-5 and TRBJ2-2, with TRBD1 identical over 10 bases. CDR1 and CDR2 from the germline V gene are SGHKS and YYEKEE (reference sequence). With V trimmed by 3 bases and J by 0 bases, 2 bases remained unmatched. The CDR3 sequence is 16 residues long.

V and J are TRBV10-3 and TRBJ2-1, with unresolved D. V was pared by 3 bases and J by 5 bases, with 11 bases between. In germline, CDR1 is ENHRY, CDR2 SYGVKD. This CDR3 comprises 14 residues. Written as DNA, the CDR3 is TGTGCCATCAGTGACCACAGTGGGAACAATGAGCAGTTCTTC. Residues: CAISDHSGNNEQFF.

This chain joins TRBV18 and TRBJ1-3; no definite D call. CDR3 length: 15 amino acids. Germline CDR1 is KGHSH and CDR2 is LQKENI. Trimming pared 0 bases from V and 1 base from J, leaving 7 bases between. CDR3 sequence (DNA): TGTGCCAGCTCACCACCGGTTCCTTCTGGAAACACCATATATTTT. Amino acid sequence: CASSPPVPSGNTIYF.

This clonotype was detected a few times. The chain has TRBV18 and TRBJ2-7; D remains ambiguous. The ends were cut back, 6 bases at V and 4 bases at J, with 13 bases in the middle. The CDR3 has 13 residues. Germline loops: CDR1 KGHSH, CDR2 LQKENI. CDR3 region: CASSPTGKYEQYF. The CDR3 bases are TGTGCCAGCTCGCCGACTGGCAAATACGAGCAGTACTTC.

The V gene is TRBV24-1, the J gene TRBJ1-2; D ambiguous. The CDR3 totals 14 residues. V dropped 2 bases and J dropped 6 bases, with 12 bases sitting between them. Germline V gene lookup returns CDR1 KGHDR and CDR2 SFDVKD. DNA for the CDR3: TGTGCCACCAGTGATTCGTACGCAGGAGATGGCTACACCTTC. Amino acids: CATSDSYAGDGYTF.

The chain links TRBV29-1 to TRBJ2-5; 10 nucleotides line up with TRBD2. The CDR3 runs 15 residues. With 1 base clipped from V and 5 bases from J, the junction kept 7 bases outside the gene matches. Germline V lookup: CDR1 SQVTM, CDR2 ANQGSEA. The CDR3 nucleotides read TGCAGCGTTGAAGTCGTACTAGCGGGATCTGAGACCCAGTACTTC. This sequence encodes CSVEVVLAGSETQYF.

This clonotype has a single count. This sequence joins TRBV20-1 and TRBJ1-1; D uncertain. V lost 7 bases and J lost 4, with 7 bases in between. This CDR3 spans 10 amino acids. The germline V gene encodes CDR1 DFQATT and CDR2 SNEGSKA (reference sequence). CDR3 sequence: CSVSSTEAFF. Written as DNA, the CDR3 is TGCAGTGTCAGTAGCACTGAAGCTTTCTTT.

Relative to its sample, this clonotype is medium-sized. The chain is built from TRBV29-1 and TRBJ1-1; perhaps TRBD1 as D (5 bases). Trimming cost V 3 bases and J 11 bases, with 13 bases left between them. The CDR3 loop spans 11 amino acids. Germline V gene lookup returns CDR1 SQVTM and CDR2 ANQGSEA. The CDR3 sequence: CSVDGGGRAFF. The CDR3 bases are TGCAGCGTTGACGGGGGGGGTCGGGCTTTCTTT.

In its sample, this clonotype ranks as medium-sized. CDR3 protein: CASSIDLRGSRNSPLHF. CDR3 coding DNA: TGTGCCAGTAGTATAGACCTCCGGGGGTCGAGAAATTCACCCCTCCACTTT. V usage is TRBV19 and J usage is TRBJ1-6, with D possibly matching TRBD1 (5 bases). Germline loops: CDR1 LNHDA, CDR2 SQIVND (reference sequence). The CDR3 covers 17 residues. V was shortened by 0 bases and J by 7 bases, with 16 bases between the two germline ends.

J is TRBJ1-2 and V is TRBV6-2 or TRBV6-3; D may be TRBD1 (5 bases). The CDR3 spans 13 residues. Germline V gene lookup returns CDR1 MNHEY and CDR2 SVGEGT. Trimming stripped 6 bases from V and 4 bases from J, with 12 bases between. This CDR3 reads CASSDGTFYGYTF. The CDR3, as DNA: TGTGCCAGCAGCGACGGGACCTTCTATGGCTACACCTTC.

On this clonotype: Just one base apart from a much larger clone, this may be a read error. V usage is TRBV12-3 or TRBV12-4 and J usage is TRBJ2-1, with D uncertain. The CDR3 length is 11 residues. V was trimmed by 5 bases and J by 8 bases, leaving 7 bases between them. For the CDR3, the DNA is TGTGCCAGCAGTCTGTGGGATGAGCAGTTCTTC. This encodes CASSLWDEQFF.

This clonotype was seen more than once but under ten times. The CDR3 coding sequence is TGTGCCTGGAGTAGCGGGAGGGCTGCGGATACGCAGTATTTT. Its translation: CAWSSGRAADTQYF. This chain links TRBV30 with TRBJ2-3; 10 bases agree with TRBD2. Germline trimming cut 2 bases from V and 6 bases from J; bases unmatched to any gene: 5. The CDR3 has 14 amino acids. From germline, CDR1 is GTSNPN and CDR2 SVGIG (reference sequence).

This clonotype is medium-sized (0.01 to 0.1%) within its sample. V usage is TRBV29-1 and J usage is TRBJ2-1, with 12 bases identical to TRBD2. The CDR3 runs 15 residues. V lost 4 bases, J lost 6 bases, and 7 bases stayed unmatched. The germline CDR1 and CDR2 sequences are SQVTM and ANQGSEA. The CDR3 DNA reads as TGCAGCGTTGCAGGACTAGCGGGGTCTACCAATGAGCAGTTCTTC. Protein: CSVAGLAGSTNEQFF.

A few counts support this clonotype. The chain recombines TRBV24-1 with TRBJ2-2; D remains ambiguous. The germline V and J ends were trimmed by 6 bases and 6 bases, with 10 bases remaining between them. The CDR3 spans 13 residues. Germline values: CDR1 KGHDR, CDR2 SFDVKD. CDR3 nucleotide sequence: TGTGCCACCAGTTACCGGGCCCCCGGGGAGCTGTTTTTT. Translating gives CATSYRAPGELFF.

The rearrangement links TRBV6-2 or TRBV6-3 to TRBJ2-1; 9 nucleotides align to TRBD1. This CDR3 has 13 amino acids. Trimming cost V 2 bases and J 15 bases; bases outside gene matches: 8. Germline V gives CDR1 MNHEY, CDR2 SVGEGT. CDR3 loop: CASSYLGQGGVFF. The CDR3 DNA sequence: TGTGCCAGCAGTTACCTGGGACAGGGTGGTGTGTTCTTC.

This clonotype was counted at least ten times. The genes are TRBV6-5 and TRBJ2-2, with TRBD2 as a possible D gene (6 bases). Per germline, CDR1 MNHEY and CDR2 SVGAGI. The CDR3 consists of 14 residues. Trimming removed 7 bases at V and 5 bases at J, with 14 bases between. The CDR3 DNA reads as TGTGCCAGCACCATAGCCGGGGGTACCGGGGAGCTGTTTTTT. It codes for CASTIAGGTGELFF.

The CDR3 protein is CASSPGQGSYNEQFF. The CDR3 nucleotides are TGTGCCAGCAGCCCGGGGCAGGGGTCCTACAATGAGCAGTTCTTC. V and J are TRBV7-9 and TRBJ2-1; a weak D match, TRBD1 (6 bases). The germline V and J ends were trimmed by 5 bases and 1 base, with 12 bases remaining between them. The CDR3 extends over 15 amino acids. Germline V CDR1 and CDR2: SEHNR, FQNEAQ (reference sequence).

This sequence joins TRBV18 and TRBJ1-6; 12 bases align to TRBD1. Germline lookup yields CDR1 KGHSH and CDR2 LQKENI. The CDR3 runs 16 residues. The ends lost 2 bases at V and 7 bases at J; junction bases unmatched: 3. This chain's CDR3 is CASSPGTGGRNSPLHF. The CDR3 region has the DNA TGTGCCAGCTCACCAGGGACAGGGGGCCGGAATTCACCCCTCCACTTT.

This chain links TRBV4-3 with TRBJ2-7; D unresolved. Trimming removed 1 base from V and 5 bases from J, with 12 bases in between. The CDR3 sequence is 14 residues long. Germline V lookup: CDR1 LGHNA, CDR2 YSLEER. This chain's CDR3 is CASSQGRLLDEQYF. DNA of the CDR3: TGCGCCAGCAGCCAAGGACGGCTGTTGGACGAGCAGTACTTC.

This clonotype is classed as medium-sized (0.01 to 0.1%). The rearrangement links TRBV7-2 to TRBJ2-3; D unresolved. Trimming took off 1 base at V and 4 bases at J, with 12 bases between the two ends. Germline V gene data show CDR1 as SGHTA and CDR2 as FQGNSA. CDR3 length: 15 residues. The CDR3 region is CASSLGLGNADTQYF. The DNA of the CDR3 is TGTGCCAGCAGCTTAGGGCTAGGGAACGCAGATACGCAGTATTTT.

By sample fraction, this clonotype is large. The CDR3 region has the DNA TGTGCCAGCAGTTTACCATGGGACAGGGGGCAGCCAGATACGCAGTATTTT. Amino acids: CASSLPWDRGQPDTQYF. The rearrangement joins TRBV12-3 or TRBV12-4 to TRBJ2-3; 12 bases are shared with TRBD1. CDR3 length: 17 residues. V was clipped by 2 bases and J by 4 bases; unmatched bases: 7.

This clonotype was counted ten times or more. V gene TRBV27 combines with J gene TRBJ2-7, with TRBD2 matching over 14 bases. Per the germline V gene, CDR1 is MNHEY and CDR2 is SMNVEV (reference sequence). The CDR3 sequence is 15 residues long. V was pared by 4 bases and J by 6 bases, with 5 bases of the junction left unmatched. The CDR3 DNA reads as TGTGCCAGCAGTTCGGGACTAGCGGGAGTAAGCGAGCAGTACTTC. Translation gives CASSSGLAGVSEQYF.

By sample fraction, this clonotype is medium-sized. The V gene is TRBV27, the J gene TRBJ2-7, with D tentatively TRBD2 (6 bases). The CDR3 contains 15 residues. The germline V gene has CDR1 MNHEY and CDR2 SMNVEV (reference sequence). V lost 5 bases and J 2 bases, leaving 16 bases between the germline ends. The CDR3 sequence: CASSKAWGGAYEQYV. DNA of the CDR3: TGTGCCAGCAGTAAGGCTTGGGGAGGCGCCTACGAGCAGTACGTC.

J is TRBJ2-7 and V is TRBV18; 13 nucleotides line up with TRBD2. The germline gives CDR1 KGHSH, CDR2 LQKENI. The CDR3 totals 13 residues. The CDR3 coding sequence is TGCGCCAGCATACGACTAGCGGGAGGCGAGCAGTACGTC. Translating gives CASIRLAGGEQYV.

This clonotype was recorded a few times. The chain links TRBV7-9 to TRBJ1-6; 8 nucleotides line up with TRBD1. This CDR3 region has 12 residues. Germline CDR1 and CDR2: SEHNR and FQNEAQ (reference sequence). V lost 2 bases, J lost 15 bases, and 3 bases stayed unmatched. The CDR3 bases are TGTGCCAGCAGCTTACAGGGGGCCGGCCTCCACTTT. Protein: CASSLQGAGLHF.

This clonotype is medium-sized. The gene calls are TRBV19 and TRBJ2-5; 10 positions agree with TRBD2. Germline-derived CDR1 and CDR2 are LNHDA and SQIVND (reference sequence). V lost 8 bases and J lost 7; bases outside the gene matches: 10. The CDR3 length is 14 residues. DNA for the CDR3: TGTGCCAGTTCCCCTAGCGGGAGACCAGCGACCCAGTACTTC. Protein: CASSPSGRPATQYF. Using reference TRBV19 and TRBJ2-5 for the parts outside the CDR3, the full variable domain is DGGITQSPKYLFRKEGQNVTLSCEQNLNHDAMYWYRQDPGQGLRLIYYSQIVNDFQKGDIAEGYSVSREKKESFPLTVTSAQKNPTAFYLCASSPSGRPATQYFGPGTRLLVL.

Sample share makes this clonotype medium-sized. Written as DNA, the CDR3 is TGTGCCAGCAGCCGCCTAGACACCGGGGAGCTGTTTTTT. Translation gives CASSRLDTGELFF. The chain has TRBV6-6 and TRBJ2-2; D not certain. The CDR3 runs to 13 residues. V shed 6 bases and J shed 3 bases, with 8 bases lying between them. The germline V gene has CDR1 MNHNY and CDR2 SVGAGI (reference sequence).

The chain joins TRBV10-3 to TRBJ1-3; TRBD1 might be the D (5 bases). The V gene lost 10 bases and the J gene lost 0 bases, with 13 bases spanning the gap. The CDR3 is 14 amino acids. Per germline, CDR1 ENHRY and CDR2 SYGVKD. This CDR3 reads CATLTGLSGNTIYF. The CDR3 DNA reads TGTGCCACTTTAACAGGACTCTCTGGAAACACCATATATTTT.